The 14 T cell receptor beta chains below were found in one sample sequenced in a study of blood T cells in healthy people across ages. Then a second PCR, running roughly 6 to 11 cycles, was carried out with a sample-barcoded 5' primer and a J-beta primer mix. One entry per CDR3 protein, called by TCRdb with MiXCR from the 5' RACE reads. Among 1.5 million to 1.9 million distinct CDR3 sequences listed, around 40% were seen once. The sequenced sample consisted of blood. These TCRs come from a woman aged 18-35 years in good health.

V is TRBV6-2 or TRBV6-3 and J is TRBJ2-3, with D hard to call. CDR1 MNHEY and CDR2 SVGEGT come from the germline V gene. The CDR3 loop spans 14 amino acids. V was trimmed by 1 base and J by 7 bases, leaving 12 bases between them. CDR3 protein: CASSYFSGPNTQYF. The CDR3 nucleotides read TGTGCCAGCAGTTACTTCTCTGGGCCGAATACGCAGTATTTT.

The sample holds a few counts of this clonotype. This sequence joins TRBV9 and TRBJ1-1; D perhaps matches TRBD1 (5 bases). Germline V gives CDR1 SGDLS, CDR2 YYNGEE. This CDR3 comprises 13 residues. With 0 bases removed from V and 8 bases from J, the gap between germline ends came to 11 bases. CDR3 residues: CASSVGAEGEAFF. The CDR3 DNA sequence: TGTGCCAGCAGCGTAGGGGCTGAGGGGGAAGCTTTCTTT.

This clonotype was observed a handful of times. The chain carries TRBV7-2 and TRBJ1-5; no reliable D call. Per germline, CDR1 SGHTA and CDR2 FQGNSA. V shed 0 bases and J shed 7 bases, with 13 bases lying between them. This CDR3 spans 15 amino acids. The CDR3 DNA is TGTGCCAGCAGCTTAGCAGGGAGGGAATACCAGCCCCAGCATTTT. This encodes CASSLAGREYQPQHF.

This chain connects TRBV10-3 to TRBJ1-1; no definite D call. The V gene's germline CDR1 is ENHRY and CDR2 SYGVKD. The V end was cut by 3 bases, the J end by 5 bases, with 10 bases between. This CDR3 spans 13 amino acids. The CDR3 DNA reads as TGTGCCATCAGTGATGTAAGGAAGACTGAAGCTTTCTTT. Encoded protein: CAISDVRKTEAFF.

CDR3 in amino acids: CATQDRVFNTGELFF. CDR3 DNA sequence: TGTGCCACACAAGACAGGGTTTTCAACACCGGGGAGCTGTTTTTT. The chain recombines TRBV19 with TRBJ2-2; 7 bases are a match to TRBD1. Germline CDR1 LNHDA, CDR2 SQIVND (reference sequence). This CDR3 has 15 amino acids. The trim removed 10 bases at V and 2 bases at J, leaving 10 bases unmatched.

The chain links TRBV5-1 to TRBJ2-1; D is possibly TRBD2 (5 bases). The CDR3 is 17 amino acids. Germline V lookup: CDR1 SGHRS, CDR2 YFSETQ. The V gene lost 0 bases and the J gene lost 1 base, with 14 bases spanning the gap. CDR3: CASSLVGISDSYNEQFF. The CDR3 DNA is TGCGCCAGCAGCTTGGTTGGGATTAGCGATTCCTACAATGAGCAGTTCTTC.

The chain combines TRBV4-2 with TRBJ1-2; TRBD1 agrees at 8 bases. The junction had 5 bases not matched to a gene; V was cut back by 0 bases and J by 2 bases. Germline assignment: CDR1 LGHNA and CDR2 YNFKEQ. The CDR3 covers 16 residues. The CDR3 reads CASSQDQGAVNYGYTF. The DNA of the CDR3 is TGTGCCAGCAGCCAAGATCAGGGGGCAGTAAACTATGGCTACACCTTC.

The V and J genes are TRBV27 and TRBJ2-1; TRBD1 aligns across 7 bases. The V gene end was trimmed by 8 bases and the J gene end by 9 bases; junction bases not matched to a gene: 13. The CDR3 consists of 14 residues. Germline lookup yields CDR1 MNHEY and CDR2 SMNVEV (reference sequence). Written as DNA, the CDR3 is TGTGCCAGCCCATATTTAGGGGGCTCTGGTGAGCAGTTCTTC. This encodes CASPYLGGSGEQFF.

The chain joins TRBV18 to TRBJ1-6; D gene unclear. CDR1 and CDR2 (germline): KGHSH, LQKENI. Trimming left V 2 bases short and J 8 bases short, with 7 bases between. The CDR3 covers 13 residues. CDR3: CASSPIADSPLHF. The CDR3 DNA reads TGTGCCAGCTCACCAATCGCGGATTCACCCCTCCACTTT.

The chain is built from TRBV9 and TRBJ2-3, with D perhaps matching TRBD1 or TRBD2 (6 bases each). Germline lookup yields CDR1 SGDLS and CDR2 YYNGEE. The CDR3 is 15 amino acids. The V end lost 4 bases, the J end lost 6 bases, and 18 bases lay between the germline ends. In nucleotides, the CDR3 is TGTGCCAGCAGCTGGTTAGACGGGGGCGGGGATACGCAGTATTTT. As protein: CASSWLDGGGDTQYF.

This clonotype showed up just a few times. For the CDR3, the DNA is TGTGCCACTTGCGACGCGGAAAACACCGGGGAGCTGTTTTTT. It is translated as CATCDAENTGELFF. The chain couples TRBV6-2 or TRBV6-3 to TRBJ2-2; no definite D call. This CDR3 comprises 14 residues. The germline V gene has CDR1 MNHEY and CDR2 SVGEGT. Trimming pared 10 bases from V and 2 bases from J, leaving 14 bases between.

The chain recombines TRBV20-1 with TRBJ2-3; a possible D gene is TRBD2 (5 bases). From germline, CDR1 is DFQATT and CDR2 SNEGSKA (reference sequence). The CDR3 length is 14 residues. V was cut by 6 bases and J by 0 bases, with 13 bases left in between. The CDR3 nucleotides are TGCAGTGCAACTAAATGGACTAGCACAGATACGCAGTATTTT. Protein product: CSATKWTSTDTQYF.

Only a few counts were recorded for this clonotype. V and J are TRBV27 and TRBJ2-7; D is perhaps TRBD1 or TRBD2 (5 bases each). The length of the CDR3 is 15 residues. Trimming took 4 bases from V and 1 from J, leaving 14 bases between them. CDR1 is MNHEY, CDR2 SMNVEV, per germline (reference sequence). CDR3 amino acids: CASSWGTGPSYEQYF. CDR3 DNA sequence: TGTGCCAGCAGTTGGGGGACCGGGCCATCCTACGAGCAGTACTTC.

The chain has TRBV6-5 and TRBJ2-1; possibly TRBD2 for D (6 bases). The CDR3 covers 15 residues. V shed 6 bases and J shed 4 bases, with 16 bases lying between them. CDR1 and CDR2 from the germline V gene are MNHEY and SVGAGI. Here the CDR3 DNA reads TGTGCCAGCAGCCCCCGGCGGGGTTATTACAATGAGCAGTTCTTC. Protein product: CASSPRRGYYNEQFF.